The rows below give T cell receptor beta chains drawn from one sample of a study of T cells after yellow fever vaccination. Via MiXCR, TCRdb re-called the 5' RACE reads, giving one row per CDR3 protein. The table lists 350,000 to 550,000 distinct CDR3 sequences, around a sixth of them singletons. The sequencing here drew on PBMCs, taken before the yellow fever booster vaccination. These receptors originate from a man in his late teens or twenties who received the YFV17D yellow fever vaccine. Each CDR3 is given with its conserved first and last residue. A D gene is named only where the DNA matches it firmly. Clone size, where shown, is once, few, many, or a class for clones that have expanded.

CDR3aa	CDR3nt	j_gene	d_gene	v_gene	abundance
CASSLEQGTDTQYF	TGCGCCAGCAGCTTGGAACAGGGCACAGATACGCAGTATTTT	TRBJ2-3	-	TRBV5-1	-
CASSQSASGREDQPQHF	TGTGCCAGCAGCCAATCTGCTTCGGGGAGAGAGGATCAGCCCCAGCATTTT	TRBJ1-5	-	TRBV7-2	few
CASRPSDGLNTEAFF	TGTGCCAGCAGACCAAGCGACGGATTGAACACTGAAGCTTTCTTT	TRBJ1-1	-	TRBV7-9	-
CAISEIQETQYF	TGTGCCATCAGTGAGATACAAGAGACCCAGTACTTC	TRBJ2-5	-	TRBV10-3	few
CAITSTGTWNTEAFF	TGTGCCATCACCTCCACGGGGACATGGAACACTGAAGCTTTCTTT	TRBJ1-1	-	TRBV10-3	-
CASSSHSGETQYF	TGTGCCAGCAGTTCCCACAGCGGAGAGACCCAGTACTTC	TRBJ2-5	-	TRBV6-2/TRBV6-3	few
CASSYSPGAYYGYTF	TGTGCCAGCAGTTACTCCCCGGGGGCATACTATGGCTACACCTTC	TRBJ1-2	-	TRBV6-5	-
CSATNTGYYEQYF	TGCAGTGCGACAAACACAGGTTACTACGAGCAGTACTTC	TRBJ2-7	-	TRBV20-1	many
CASAPGAGGPYNEQFF	TGTGCCAGCGCGCCCGGGGCGGGGGGCCCCTACAATGAGCAGTTCTTC	TRBJ2-1	TRBD2	TRBV28	few
CASTQYNEQFF	TGTGCCAGCACCCAATACAATGAGCAGTTCTTC	TRBJ2-1	-	TRBV12-3/TRBV12-4	few
CSARGWYGYTF	TGCAGTGCTAGGGGTTGGTATGGCTACACCTTC	TRBJ1-2	-	TRBV29-1	-
CASSFRGVQTQYF	TGTGCCAGCAGCTTCCGGGGGGTACAGACCCAGTACTTC	TRBJ2-5	TRBD2	TRBV11-2	-
CASGGTKGNTIYF	TGTGCCAGCGGCGGGACAAAGGGAAACACCATATATTTT	TRBJ1-3	-	TRBV9	-
CASSLASTDTQYF	TGTGCCAGCAGCTTAGCTAGCACAGATACGCAGTATTTT	TRBJ2-3	-	TRBV7-6	medium-sized
CASSSGPPTGSPTLEETQYF	TGTGCCAGCAGCTCTGGGCCCCCAACCGGATCCCCGACTCTGGAAGAGACCCAGTACTTC	TRBJ2-5	-	TRBV7-6	few
CASRVLAPTQYF	TGTGCCAGCCGAGTCCTAGCGCCGACGCAGTATTTT	TRBJ2-3	-	TRBV2	-
CSARVGTNQPQHF	TGCAGTGCTAGGGTCGGCACCAATCAGCCCCAGCATTTT	TRBJ1-5	-	TRBV20-1	-
CASSHLGGGVSQYF	TGTGCCAGCAGTCATCTTGGCGGGGGGGTTTCGCAGTATTTT	TRBJ2-3	TRBD2	TRBV28	few
CASSSGEEANYGYTF	TGTGCCAGCAGCTCTGGAGAAGAGGCGAACTATGGCTACACCTTC	TRBJ1-2	-	TRBV11-2	-
CASRELGQGKTQYF	TGTGCCAGCAGGGAGTTAGGACAGGGAAAGACCCAGTACTTC	TRBJ2-5	TRBD1	TRBV28	few
CASTWGASGETQYF	TGTGCCAGCACCTGGGGGGCCTCGGGGGAGACCCAGTACTTC	TRBJ2-5	-	TRBV7-2	many
CSASGGQGDQPQHF	TGCAGTGCTAGTGGGGGTCAGGGGGATCAGCCCCAGCATTTT	TRBJ1-5	TRBD1	TRBV20-1	-
CASSPTPYTDTQYF	TGTGCCAGCAGTCCAACACCCTACACAGATACGCAGTATTTT	TRBJ2-3	-	TRBV6-4	-
CSARSGYAEAFF	TGCAGTGCTAGGTCAGGGTACGCTGAAGCTTTCTTT	TRBJ1-1	-	TRBV20-1	-
CASSLIGTIGEKLFF	TGTGCCAGCAGCTTAATCGGGACAATCGGGGAAAAACTGTTTTTT	TRBJ1-4	-	TRBV7-8	-
CASSSLNRGGTNEKLFF	TGTGCCAGCAGTTCGTTGAACAGGGGTGGCACTAATGAAAAACTGTTTTTT	TRBJ1-4	TRBD1	TRBV12-3/TRBV12-4	-
CASRSGTAISYEQYF	TGCGCCAGCAGGTCCGGGACAGCGATCTCCTACGAGCAGTACTTC	TRBJ2-7	TRBD1	TRBV5-1	few
CASSLLPGQLNSPLHF	TGCGCCAGCAGCTTACTGCCGGGACAGCTCAATTCACCCCTCCACTTT	TRBJ1-6	TRBD1	TRBV5-1	-
CASSQDSRTEAFF	TGCGCCAGCAGCCAAGATAGTAGGACTGAAGCTTTCTTT	TRBJ1-1	-	TRBV4-1	-
CASSTGRVTGELFF	TGTGCCAGCAGCACGGGACGGGTCACCGGGGAGCTGTTTTTT	TRBJ2-2	-	TRBV7-9	few
CSVEGQQNTEAFF	TGCAGCGTAGAGGGACAACAGAACACTGAAGCTTTCTTT	TRBJ1-1	-	TRBV29-1	-
CSARDPGEGLFF	TGCAGTGCTAGAGATCCGGGTGAGGGACTGTTTTTT	TRBJ1-4	-	TRBV20-1	-
CSVDPGGTEAFF	TGCAGCGTTGATCCGGGAGGCACTGAAGCTTTCTTT	TRBJ1-1	-	TRBV29-1	few
CASRGTGGGNIQYF	TGTGCCAGCAGGGGGACAGGGGGAGGAAACATTCAGTACTTC	TRBJ2-4	TRBD1	TRBV7-2	many
CASKAGQGWTEAFF	TGTGCCAGCAAGGCAGGACAGGGATGGACTGAAGCTTTCTTT	TRBJ1-1	TRBD1	TRBV6-2/TRBV6-3	-
CASSFFGLAGGRSSYNEQFF	TGCGCCAGCAGCTTTTTCGGACTAGCGGGGGGCAGGAGCTCCTACAATGAGCAGTTCTTC	TRBJ2-1	TRBD2	TRBV5-1	few
CSRGGRLGNEQFF	TGCAGTAGGGGGGGCCGGTTGGGAAATGAGCAGTTCTTC	TRBJ2-1	-	TRBV20-1	-
CASSVETTGRYGYTF	TGTGCCAGCAGCGTAGAAACGACAGGGCGGTATGGCTACACCTTC	TRBJ1-2	TRBD1	TRBV9	-
CSARGQGNTDTQYF	TGCAGTGCGAGAGGACAGGGGAACACAGATACGCAGTATTTT	TRBJ2-3	TRBD1	TRBV20-1	-
CASSSLTEETQYF	TGCGCCAGCAGCTCTTTGACAGAAGAGACCCAGTACTTC	TRBJ2-5	-	TRBV5-1	few
CASSPGPTWETQYF	TGCGCCAGCAGCCCCGGACCTACATGGGAGACCCAGTACTTC	TRBJ2-5	-	TRBV5-1	many
CAWSVRSSGNTIYF	TGTGCCTGGAGTGTACGAAGCTCTGGAAACACCATATATTTT	TRBJ1-3	-	TRBV30	-
CASSYSVQGGQPQHF	TGTGCCAGCAGTTACTCCGTGCAGGGTGGGCAGCCCCAGCATTTT	TRBJ1-5	-	TRBV6-5	few
CASSDAISRGNEKLFF	TGTGCCAGCAGTGACGCCATCTCACGGGGGAATGAAAAACTGTTTTTT	TRBJ1-4	-	TRBV25-1	few
CASSGRDRVNEQFF	TGCGCCAGCAGCGGGAGGGACAGGGTGAATGAGCAGTTCTTC	TRBJ2-1	TRBD1	TRBV5-1	many
CASRPGLLNQPQHF	TGTGCCAGCAGACCCGGACTATTAAATCAGCCCCAGCATTTT	TRBJ1-5	-	TRBV12-3/TRBV12-4	-